The 25 T cell receptor beta chains below all came from one sample that was sequenced in a study of T cells in Graves' hyperthyroidism and ophthalmopathy. Amplification targeted TCR beta CDR3 regions from RNA transcripts. RT-PCR in the first round (using the HTBI primer set) targeted the TCR CDR3. TCRdb itself ran the multiplex PCR reads through MiXCR, one entry per CDR3 protein. The table lists hundreds of thousands of distinct CDR3 sequences, just under 45% of them singletons. What was sequenced was peripheral blood or thyroid tissue (not recorded which). The receptors shown here come from an adult man with Graves' disease, either hyperthyroidism or ophthalmopathy (not recorded which).

With regard to this clonotype: One junction end does not reproduce the germline sequence, and a read error may be involved. The chain joins TRBV2 to TRBJ2-7; 9 nucleotides line up with TRBD1. Per germline, CDR1 SNHLY and CDR2 FYNNEI. This CDR3 is 14 amino acids long. The CDR3 sequence: CASSLSGQGYGQYF. The CDR3, as DNA: TGTGCCAGCAGTTTATCGGGACAGGGATACGGGCAGTACTTC.

This clonotype was seen a handful of times. The V call is TRBV7-2, the J call TRBJ2-7; D might be TRBD1 (5 bases). CDR3 length equals 12 residues. Looked up from germline, CDR1 is SGHTA and CDR2 is FQGNSA. Between the trimmed V and J ends, which lost 6 bases and 6 bases, there was a span of 12 bases. CDR3 in DNA: TGTGCCAGCAGTTACGAAAGGGGCGAGCAGTACTTC. Protein sequence: CASSYERGEQYF. The full variable domain, its missing parts supplied by reference TRBV7-2 and TRBJ2-7, is GAGVSQSPSNKVTEKGKDVELRCDPISGHTALYWYRQSLGQGLEFLIYFQGNSAPDKSGLPSDRFSAERTGGSVSTLTIQRTQQEDSAVYLCASSYERGEQYFGPGTRLTVT.

A few counts support this clonotype. The rearrangement joins TRBV29-1 to TRBJ1-1; TRBD1 is a possible D gene (5 bases). Germline CDR1 reads SQVTM; CDR2 reads ANQGSEA. V lost 2 bases to trimming and J lost 1 base, with 11 bases between them. The CDR3 runs 14 residues. The CDR3, as DNA: TGCAGCGTTGAAAGGGGATGGGGGAACACTGAAGCTTTCTTT. Amino acids: CSVERGWGNTEAFF.

This clonotype occurred many times. CDR3 loop: CASSPGDYSNQPQHF. CDR3 sequence (DNA): TGTGCCAGCAGCCCGGGGGACTACAGCAATCAGCCCCAGCATTTT. This chain uses TRBV7-9 with TRBJ1-5; a possible D gene is TRBD1 (5 bases). Trimming took 5 bases from V and 1 from J, leaving 12 bases between them. The CDR3 has 15 amino acids. In germline, CDR1 is SEHNR, CDR2 FQNEAQ (reference sequence).

This clonotype came up many times. The chain uses TRBV5-1 and TRBJ1-4; D unresolved. Germline values: CDR1 SGHRS, CDR2 YFSETQ. Trimming removed 0 bases at V and 5 bases at J, with 8 bases between. This CDR3 comprises 14 residues. The CDR3: CASSLGSANEKLFF. CDR3 DNA: TGCGCCAGCAGCTTGGGCTCAGCCAATGAAAAACTGTTTTTT.

The chain links TRBV5-4 to TRBJ2-7; D possibly corresponds to TRBD1 (5 bases). The CDR3 spans 14 residues. The V end was cut by 3 bases, the J end by 3 bases, with 13 bases between. The germline V gene has CDR1 SGHNT and CDR2 YYREEE (reference sequence). This CDR3 is CASSWEAGYYEQYF. The DNA of the CDR3 is TGTGCCAGCAGCTGGGAAGCAGGGTACTACGAGCAGTACTTC.

This clonotype came up many times. This chain joins TRBV9 and TRBJ1-6; D is undetermined. V lost 0 bases and J lost 5, with 6 bases in between. This CDR3 comprises 14 residues. The V gene's germline CDR1 is SGDLS and CDR2 YYNGEE. CDR3 sequence (DNA): TGTGCCAGCAGCGTAGTGTGGGATAATTCACCCCTCCACTTT. It is translated as CASSVVWDNSPLHF.

The CDR3: CASSPGTYNEAFF. The CDR3 nucleotides read TGTGCCAGCAGCCCTGGGACATATAATGAAGCTTTCTTT. This chain joins TRBV7-9 and TRBJ1-1, with D tentatively TRBD1 (6 bases). The CDR3 covers 13 residues. Germline V gene sequence: CDR1 SEHNR, CDR2 FQNEAQ (reference sequence). Between the trimmed V and J ends, which lost 5 bases and 7 bases, there was a span of 14 bases.

CDR3 sequence reads: CATSGDRGGGELFF. The CDR3, as DNA: TGTGCCACCAGCGGCGACAGGGGTGGCGGGGAGCTGTTTTTT. This chain uses TRBV15 with TRBJ2-2, with TRBD1 matching over 8 bases. CDR3 length: 14 residues. V was pared by 5 bases and J by 7 bases, with 6 bases of the junction left unmatched. Germline CDR1 is LNHNV and CDR2 is YYDKDF (reference sequence). Combining the CDR3 with reference TRBV15 and TRBJ2-2 gives the whole variable domain DAMVIQNPRYQVTQFGKPVTLSCSQTLNHNVMYWYQQKSSQAPKLLFHYYDKDFNNEADTPDNFQSRRPNTSFCFLDIRSPGLGDTAMYLCATSGDRGGGELFFGEGSRLTVL.

This clonotype showed up many times. The chain is built from TRBV10-2 and TRBJ1-2, with 7 bases matching TRBD1. With V trimmed by 6 bases and J by 4 bases, 8 bases remained unmatched. Germline V gives CDR1 WSHSY, CDR2 SAAADI. The CDR3 runs to 14 residues. CDR3 amino acids: CASSEGGISYGYTF. The CDR3 region has the DNA TGCGCCAGCAGCGAAGGGGGCATCAGCTATGGCTACACCTTC.

As to this clonotype: A junction boundary mismatches the germline segment, possibly from a read error. This chain joins TRBV20-1 and TRBJ1-1, with D unclear. The CDR3 length is 12 residues. Germline CDR1 is DFQATT and CDR2 is SNEGSKA (reference sequence). For the CDR3, the DNA is TGCAGTGCTAGTAGTCCGAGCACTGAAGCTTCCTTT. Translation: CSASSPSTEASF.

The genes are TRBV2 and TRBJ1-6; no firm D call. This CDR3 region has 11 residues. CDR1 is SNHLY, CDR2 FYNNEI, per germline. Trimming left V 5 bases short and J 12 bases short, with 8 bases between. This CDR3 is CASSSQEPLHF. The CDR3, as DNA: TGTGCCAGCAGTTCCCAGGAACCCCTCCACTTT.

The chain carries TRBV2 and TRBJ1-2; weak D call: TRBD1 (5 bases). Germline V gene lookup returns CDR1 SNHLY and CDR2 FYNNEI. The CDR3 loop spans 13 amino acids. The V end lost 2 bases, the J end lost 7 bases, and 11 bases lay between the germline ends. The CDR3, as DNA: TGTGCCAGCAGTGAATCGGGGGTGGGTGGCTACACCTTC. Its translation is CASSESGVGGYTF.

CDR3 DNA sequence: TGTGCCAGCAGCTCATTGGTGGACCTCGGCCTATATGGCTACACCTTC. Protein product: CASSSLVDLGLYGYTF. The chain uses TRBV25-1 and TRBJ1-2; unclear D gene. CDR3 length: 16 residues. CDR1 MGHDK and CDR2 SYGVNS come from the germline V gene. V gave up 6 bases and J gave up 5 bases, with 22 bases separating them.

The genes are TRBV7-2 and TRBJ2-2; D is possibly TRBD2 (6 bases). Trimming cost V 4 bases and J 8 bases, with 38 bases left between them. Germline V gene data show CDR1 as SGHTA and CDR2 as FQGNSA. The CDR3 consists of 22 residues. Here the CDR3 reads CASSYPKRTTGVAATYPGELFF. The CDR3 nucleotides read TGTGCCAGCAGCTACCCAAAGCGAACTACGGGGGTGGCAGCGACTTATCCAGGGGAGCTGTTTTTT.

This clonotype was detected ten times or more. This chain uses TRBV7-9 with TRBJ1-2, with 7 bases matching TRBD1. Trimming took 4 bases from V and 7 from J; bases not matched to a gene: 18. Looked up from germline, CDR1 is SEHNR and CDR2 is FQNEAQ (reference sequence). The CDR3 loop spans 17 amino acids. This chain's CDR3 is CASSSTGTVPILRGYTF. CDR3 bases: TGTGCCAGCAGCTCCACCGGGACAGTACCCATCCTACGTGGCTACACCTTC.

The chain is built from TRBV7-9 and TRBJ1-1; D might be TRBD1 (6 bases). Trimming took off 8 bases at V and 0 bases at J, with 16 bases between the two ends. The germline V gene encodes CDR1 SEHNR and CDR2 FQNEAQ (reference sequence). This CDR3 comprises 15 residues. The CDR3 reads CASSPLRGMNTEAFF. CDR3 sequence (DNA): TGTGCCAGCTCACCGTTGAGGGGGATGAACACTGAAGCTTTCTTT.

This clonotype has a count of ten or more. The J gene is TRBJ2-5, the V gene TRBV29-1; TRBD1 matches at 11 bases. The CDR3 is 14 residues long. The germline CDR1 and CDR2 sequences are SQVTM and ANQGSEA. V was pared by 4 bases and J by 4 bases, with 5 bases of the junction left unmatched. The CDR3 region has the DNA TGCAGCGTTGCTCTGGGGACAGGGGGAGAGACCCAGTACTTC. It codes for CSVALGTGGETQYF. Variable domain in full (rest from reference TRBV29-1 and TRBJ2-5): SAVISQKPSRDICQRGTSLTIQCQVDSQVTMMFWYRQQPGQSLTLIATANQGSEATYESGFVIDKFPISRPNLTFSTLTVSNMSPEDSSIYLCSVALGTGGETQYFGPGTRLLVL.

The count of this clonotype is one. The V call is TRBV29-1, the J call TRBJ1-5; D unclear. V shed 4 bases and J shed 8 bases, with 12 bases lying between them. CDR1 and CDR2 from the germline V gene are SQVTM and ANQGSEA. This CDR3 is 12 amino acids long. CDR3 in amino acids: CSVVGQKEPQHF. The CDR3 nucleotides are TGCAGCGTTGTCGGGCAAAAGGAGCCCCAGCATTTT.

Of note for this clonotype: Relative to the germline gene, one junction end is altered; a read error may explain this. This sequence joins TRBV20-1 and TRBJ1-4, with 7 nucleotides matching TRBD1. The germline CDR1 and CDR2 sequences are DFQATT and SNEGSKA (reference sequence). The CDR3 spans 14 residues. For the CDR3, the DNA is TGCAGTGCTCGAGACAGGGTCACTAATGAAAAACTGTTTTTT. Its protein product is CSARDRVTNEKLFF.

This clonotype was counted ten times or more. The rearrangement links TRBV2 to TRBJ2-5; 10 nucleotides line up with TRBD1. CDR3 length equals 14 residues. V gave up 6 bases and J gave up 5 bases; unmatched junction bases: 6. Germline loops: CDR1 SNHLY, CDR2 FYNNEI. The DNA of the CDR3 is TGTGCCAGCAGAACCGACAGGGGGCCTGAGACCCAGTACTTC. It codes for CASRTDRGPETQYF.

V usage is TRBV19 and J usage is TRBJ1-4, with 7 positions matching TRBD1. The trim removed 6 bases at V and 5 bases at J, leaving 6 bases unmatched. Looked up from germline, CDR1 is LNHDA and CDR2 is SQIVND (reference sequence). This CDR3 region has 14 residues. The CDR3 DNA sequence: TGTGCCAGTAGCCCTGTCAGGGGGAATGAAAAACTGTTTTTT. It yields the protein CASSPVRGNEKLFF.

Remarks on this clonotype: A much larger clone lies one base from this, so it may be a read error. The J gene is TRBJ2-7, the V gene TRBV15, with a possible D match to TRBD1 (5 bases). This CDR3 is 15 amino acids long. CDR1 and CDR2 from the germline V gene are LNHNV and YYDKDF (reference sequence). The V end was cut by 0 bases, the J end by 5 bases, with 14 bases between. The CDR3 nucleotides are TGTGCCACCAGCAGAGATAAGGCAGGGTTCGACGAGCAGTACTTC. Encoded protein: CATSRDKAGFDEQYF.

The chain couples TRBV7-9 to TRBJ1-4; D remains unclear. The CDR3 has 13 amino acids. V dropped 8 bases and J dropped 7 bases, with 14 bases sitting between them. Looked up from germline, CDR1 is SEHNR and CDR2 is FQNEAQ (reference sequence). The CDR3 sequence: CASSGEWGEKLFF. The CDR3, as DNA: TGTGCCAGCTCCGGAGAATGGGGTGAAAAACTGTTTTTT. The full variable domain, its missing parts supplied by reference TRBV7-9 and TRBJ1-4, is DTGVSQNPRHKITKRGQNVTFRCDPISEHNRLYWYRQTLGQGPEFLTYFQNEAQLEKSRLLSDRFSAERPKGSFSTLEIQRTEQGDSAMYLCASSGEWGEKLFFGSGTQLSVL.

The V and J genes are TRBV15 and TRBJ1-2; 9 bases are a match to TRBD1. CDR3 length: 14 amino acids. V lost 4 bases to trimming and J lost 7 bases; unmatched junction nucleotides: 7. From germline, CDR1 is LNHNV and CDR2 YYDKDF (reference sequence). The CDR3 DNA reads as TGTGCCACCAGCAAGACGGGACAGGGTGGTGGCTACACCTTC. This sequence encodes CATSKTGQGGGYTF.